These T cell receptor beta chains were read from a single sample in a study of blood T cell repertoires in COVID-19. Only in-frame clones appear in the TCRdb table, and some are missing; sequencing was by immunoSEQ multiplex PCR. The sample has 200,000 to 250,000 clones, about 91% seen once; the top ten hold 0.95% to 1.5%. The sequenced sample consisted of peripheral blood. The receptor set was obtained from a man aged 30 to 39 with acute or convalescent COVID-19. Each CDR3 is given with its conserved first and last residue. The D gene is left open where the match is weak. For some rows the clone size is stated as once, few or many, or as a class when expanded; others skip it.

TRBJ2-1 | TRBV7-9 | TRBD2 | - | TGTGCCAGCAGCTTTGGAGGGAGGGAGTCCGATGAGCAGTTCTTC | CASSFGGRESDEQFF
TRBJ2-5 | TRBV3-1/TRBV3-2 | TRBD1 | - | TGTGCCAGCAGCTTCGGGACAGCTTTTAGGGAGACCCAGTACTTC | CASSFGTAFRETQYF
TRBJ2-1 | TRBV6-6 | TRBD2 | - | TGTGCCAGCAGGGACTTTGCGGGAGGAGGAGACAATGAGCAGTTCTTC | CASRDFAGGGDNEQFF
TRBJ2-3 | TRBV6-5 | TRBD1 | - | TGTGCCAGCAGTTTAAGGACAGGGTTGAATACGCAGTATTTT | CASSLRTGLNTQYF
TRBJ2-5 | TRBV30 | TRBD1 | - | TGTGCCTGGGGACGGGGACAGGGAGAGTCAGAGACCCAGTACTTC | CAWGRGQGESETQYF
TRBJ2-1 | TRBV5-5 | - | - | TGTGCCAGCAGGGAGGTCGGTGAGCAGTTCTTC | CASREVGEQFF
TRBJ2-1 | TRBV5-1 | TRBD2 | - | TGCGCCAGCAGCCCGGGGACTATTCACAATGAGCAGTTCTTC | CASSPGTIHNEQFF
TRBJ2-2 | TRBV30 | TRBD2 | - | TGTGCTTCAAAGGGGCTAGCGGGGGAAACCGGGGAGCTGTTTTTT | CASKGLAGETGELFF
TRBJ2-3 | TRBV7-2 | - | - | TGTGCCAGCAGCTTAGTCGGGGGTCCAGATACGCAGTATTTT | CASSLVGGPDTQYF
TRBJ2-1 | TRBV2 | TRBD2 | - | TGTGCCAGCAGTGGGCTAGCGGGGGTTTTCGAGCAGTTCTTC | CASSGLAGVFEQFF
TRBJ2-7 | TRBV30 | - | - | TGTGCCTGGAGTGTCCACTACGAGCAGTACTTC | CAWSVHYEQYF
TRBJ2-1 | TRBV11-3 | TRBD2 | - | TGTGCCAGCAGCTCCCAGCGGGGGTGGGGGGAGCAGTTCTTC | CASSSQRGWGEQFF
TRBJ1-4 | TRBV27 | - | - | TGTGCCAGCAGGAGGCAGTACATTGCAACTAATGAAAAACTGTTTTTT | CASRRQYIATNEKLFF
TRBJ1-5 | TRBV19 | - | - | TGTGCCACAAGTAGAGCCCATTATAGCAATCAGCCCCAGCATTTT | CATSRAHYSNQPQHF
TRBJ2-3 | TRBV6-5 | TRBD2 | - | TGTGCCGCGCGGCTAGCGGGCACAGATACGCAGTATTTT | CAARLAGTDTQYF
TRBJ1-2 | TRBV3-1/TRBV3-2 | - | - | TGTGCCAGCAGCCCCCGTTCCTCGGCTAACTATGGCTACACCTTC | CASSPRSSANYGYTF
TRBJ1-3 | TRBV30 | TRBD1 | many | TGTGCCTGGAGTGGTCAGGGGGCTTTCTCTGGAAACACCATATATTTT | CAWSGQGAFSGNTIYF
TRBJ2-5 | TRBV6-6 | TRBD2 | once | TGTGCCAGCAGTTACGGTAGCGGGGGTAAGCTGAAGACCCAGTACTTC | CASSYGSGGKLKTQYF
TRBJ2-2 | TRBV30 | TRBD2 | - | TGTGCCTGGAGCGGGGGGGTAGGCGGGGAGCTGTTTTTT | CAWSGGVGGELFF
TRBJ2-3 | TRBV3-1/TRBV3-2 | - | - | TGTGCCAGCAGCCAAGATCGGCGGGTATCTAGCACAGATACGCAGTATTTT | CASSQDRRVSSTDTQYF
TRBJ1-5 | TRBV4-2 | - | - | TGTGCCAGCAGCCAAGACCAACAGCCCCAGCATTTT | CASSQDQQPQHF
TRBJ2-7 | TRBV7-9 | - | - | TGTGCCAGCAGCCCCAAATATGGCGCGGAACGCCACGAGCAGTACTTC | CASSPKYGAERHEQYF
TRBJ2-6 | TRBV9 | - | few | TGTGCCAGCAGCGTATGGGCGTCGGGGGCCAACGTCCTGACTTTC | CASSVWASGANVLTF
TRBJ1-1 | TRBV11-2 | - | - | TGTGCCAGCAGCTTAGGCCAGTTAAACACTGAAGCTTTCTTT | CASSLGQLNTEAFF
TRBJ2-3 | TRBV3-1/TRBV3-2 | TRBD1 | - | TGTGCCAGCAGCCCCGGACAGGGCACAGATACGCAGTATTTT | CASSPGQGTDTQYF
TRBJ1-4 | TRBV9 | - | - | TGTGCCAGCAGCGTAGGGGAGGGTTCAAATGAAAAACTGTTTTTT | CASSVGEGSNEKLFF
TRBJ2-7 | TRBV6-5 | - | - | TGTGCCAGCAGTTCGAGGGAAAGGAGTCTTTACGAGCAGTACTTC | CASSSRERSLYEQYF
TRBJ2-7 | TRBV5-1 | - | - | TGCGCCAGCAGCTTAATGGGCAGGGGATACGAGCAGTACTTC | CASSLMGRGYEQYF
TRBJ2-2 | TRBV13 | TRBD2 | - | TGTGCCAGCAGCCTTCGGACTAGCGGGGGGACGAACACCGGGGAGCTGTTTTTT | CASSLRTSGGTNTGELFF
TRBJ1-5 | TRBV13 | TRBD1 | - | TGTGCCAGCAGCTTGGACAGGGGACAGCCCCAGCATTTT | CASSLDRGQPQHF
TRBJ1-5 | TRBV19 | - | - | TGTGCCAGTAGTACGGGTCTAACACATCAGCCCCAGCATTTT | CASSTGLTHQPQHF
TRBJ2-7 | TRBV14 | - | - | TGTGCCAGCAGCCAAGAAAGGCTAGCTACCTACGAGCAGTACTTC | CASSQERLATYEQYF
TRBJ2-5 | TRBV10-3 | - | - | TGTGCCATCAGTGATAGACTAGGCTCGGGGGAGACCCAGTACTTC | CAISDRLGSGETQYF
TRBJ2-1 | TRBV30 | - | - | TGTGCCCGGAGCGCGGGGCTTGAGCAGTTCTTC | CARSAGLEQFF
TRBJ2-2 | TRBV7-8 | TRBD2 | - | TGTGCCAGCAGCCGACTAGCTGGTACCGCGAACACCGGGGAGCTGTTTTTT | CASSRLAGTANTGELFF
TRBJ1-1 | TRBV7-9 | - | - | TGTGCCAGCAGCACGGACAGACTCACTGAAGCTTTCTTT | CASSTDRLTEAFF
TRBJ2-5 | TRBV4-2 | TRBD2 | - | TGTGCCAGCAGCCGTAGCGGGGATCAAGAGACCCAGTACTTC | CASSRSGDQETQYF
TRBJ2-1 | TRBV6-4 | TRBD2 | few | TGTGCCAGCAGTGACTCGCGGGGGGGCAATGAGCAGTTCTTC | CASSDSRGGNEQFF
TRBJ1-5 | TRBV2 | TRBD1 | few | TGTGCCAGCAGCGACAGGGGGCAGCCCCAGCATTTT | CASSDRGQPQHF
TRBJ2-3 | TRBV6-5 | TRBD1 | - | TGTGCCAGCAGTTACTCGGGGACAGGGACCACAGATACGCAGTATTTT | CASSYSGTGTTDTQYF
TRBJ1-2 | TRBV19 | TRBD1 | - | TGTGCCAGTAGTATCAACAGGGGTGACTATGGCTACACCTTC | CASSINRGDYGYTF
TRBJ1-6 | TRBV25-1 | TRBD1 | - | TGTGCCAGCAGTCAAGCGACAGGGTCAAATTCACCCCTCCACTTT | CASSQATGSNSPLHF
TRBJ2-2 | TRBV9 | - | - | TGTGCCAGCAGCGTAGGATCTAGCTCGAACACCGGGGAGCTGTTTTTT | CASSVGSSSNTGELFF
TRBJ1-1 | TRBV28 | TRBD1 | - | TGTGCCAGCAGTGAACAGGGGGCGCAGGAAACTTTCTTT | CASSEQGAQETFF
TRBJ2-7 | TRBV5-1 | - | - | TGCGCCAGCAGCTTGGGGTCGACGGGGGTCTCCTACGAGCAGTACTTC | CASSLGSTGVSYEQYF